Each of the 15 T cell receptor beta chains below was sequenced from the same sample in a study of CD8+ T cells in alopecia areata (dated by TCRdb to about 2018). The library was produced with the immunoSEQ multiplex PCR assay. To provide template for TCR sequencing, every sample had RNA extracted and reverse transcribed into cDNA. The clones in this table, taken by TCRdb from immuneACCESS, are in-frame only. Not every clone is retained; where verified, under half of the shortfall comes from an unresolved V gene, and the cause of the rest is unknown. This sample lists 150,000 or so clones; less than 70% were detected once. The top ten clonotypes cover about 16% of the sample. This sample's time point label indicates: less than five weeks on oral tofacitinib. Explained via the paper, the treatment or condition label denotes: oral pan-JAK inhibitor, 5-10 mg twice daily. Sample: CD8+ T cells sorted from blood, taken at week 4, from a patient treated with tofacitinib. The source of these receptors is a human donor with alopecia areata.

The chain employs TRBV5-1 and TRBJ2-3; TRBD2 matches 11 bases. J lost 4 bases, V lost 0 bases, and 16 bases had no gene match. Looked up from germline, CDR1 is SGHRS and CDR2 is YFSETQ. This CDR3 spans 20 amino acids. For the CDR3, the DNA is TGCGCCAGCAGCTTGGAGTTCGTTGACGATAGCGGGGGGGCCTCAGATACGCAGTATTTT. The encoded protein is CASSLEFVDDSGGASDTQYF.

This chain uses TRBV5-6 with TRBJ2-7; D is uncertain. Germline CDR1 is SGHDT and CDR2 is YYEEEE. The V and J ends lost 0 bases and 2 bases respectively, with 3 bases between them. There are 12 residues in the CDR3. CDR3 nucleotides: TGTGCCAGCAGCTTGGAGGCCTACGAGCAGTACTTC. Amino acids: CASSLEAYEQYF.

This rearrangement joins TRBV23-1 to TRBJ1-2; 7 positions match TRBD1. TRBV23-1 is an ORF, and what it does is uncertain. CDR3 length equals 19 residues. The J segment lost 7 bases and the V segment lost 7 bases, leaving 27 bases of the junction unmatched. The CDR3 here is CASTSRNLRSRQGPPGYTF. DNA for the CDR3: TGCGCCAGCACCTCCAGGAACCTCAGAAGTCGACAGGGTCCTCCTGGCTACACCTTC.

This chain joins TRBV5-1 and TRBJ2-3, with a tentative D call TRBD1 (6 bases). Per germline, CDR1 SGHRS and CDR2 YFSETQ. Trimming pared 4 bases from V and 2 bases from J, leaving 14 bases between. This CDR3 is built from 15 residues. The CDR3 nucleotides are TGCGCCAGCAGCCTCAGGGGCCAGGTCACAGATACGCAGTATTTT. Translating it yields CASSLRGQVTDTQYF.

The rearrangement uses TRBV13 and TRBJ1-1; D is perhaps TRBD1 (5 bases). V was pared by 0 bases and J by 7 bases, with 9 bases between. The V gene's germline CDR1 is PRHDT and CDR2 FYEKMQ (reference sequence). The CDR3 runs 13 residues. The CDR3 spells CASSLGRDYEAFF. CDR3 coding DNA: TGTGCCAGCAGCTTAGGCAGGGACTATGAAGCTTTCTTT.

The chain carries TRBV27 and TRBJ1-1; D unresolved. Germline-derived CDR1 and CDR2 are MNHEY and SMNVEV (reference sequence). Trimming shortened V by 6 bases and J by 10 bases, and 12 bases separated the two germline ends. This CDR3 is 11 amino acids long. The CDR3 here is CASSAGLGAFF. Written as DNA, the CDR3 is TGTGCCAGCAGCGCCGGGTTGGGAGCTTTCTTT.

The chain couples TRBV7-9 to TRBJ1-1; 9 positions agree with TRBD1. CDR1 is SEHNR and CDR2 is FQNEAQ in the germline V gene (reference sequence). V trimming: 6 bases; J trimming: 8 bases; junction bases outside the gene matches: 4. This CDR3 spans 12 amino acids. The CDR3 coding sequence is TGTGCCAGCAGGTCCGGGACAGGGGAAGCTTTCTTT. Amino acids: CASRSGTGEAFF.

V and J are TRBV7-6 and TRBJ2-1; 8 bases are a match to TRBD1. Trimming took 5 bases from V and 6 from J; bases not matched to a gene: 9. The CDR3 sequence is 15 residues long. Germline CDR1 reads SGHVS; CDR2 reads FNYEAQ. CDR3 residues: CASSRTGKPGNEQFF. The CDR3 nucleotides are TGTGCCAGCAGCCGGACAGGGAAACCCGGCAATGAGCAGTTCTTC.

V is TRBV4-1 and J is TRBJ2-2; D not certain. CDR1 and CDR2 from the germline V gene are MGHRA and YSYEKL. This CDR3 contains 16 residues. Trimming shortened V by 0 bases and J by 0 bases, and 8 bases separated the two germline ends. This CDR3 is CASSQDLAANTGELFF. CDR3 in DNA: TGCGCCAGCAGCCAAGATCTGGCAGCGAACACCGGGGAGCTGTTTTTT.

This clone turned up a few times. The J gene is TRBJ1-6, the V gene TRBV5-1; D remains ambiguous. Trimming removed 4 bases at V and 6 bases at J, with 17 bases between. The CDR3 is 16 residues long. The germline V gene has CDR1 SGHRS and CDR2 YFSETQ. CDR3 region: CASSPRAPGSNSPLHF. The CDR3 DNA reads TGCGCCAGCAGCCCGAGGGCTCCTGGGAGTAATTCACCCCTCCACTTT.

This clone was observed a few times. The CDR3 sequence is CASTPTSTGSRKLFF. The CDR3 nucleotides read TGTGCCAGCACTCCTACCTCCACAGGGAGTAGGAAACTGTTTTTT. The chain couples TRBV6-5 to TRBJ1-4; maybe TRBD1 (6 bases). This CDR3 region has 15 residues. Trimming shortened V by 7 bases and J by 11 bases, and 23 bases separated the two germline ends. Looked up from germline, CDR1 is MNHEY and CDR2 is SVGAGI.

J is TRBJ1-1 and V is TRBV7-3; 7 nucleotides agree with TRBD1. Unmatched junction bases numbered 3, after V lost 5 bases and J lost 3 bases. This CDR3 spans 13 amino acids. Germline V gene sequence: CDR1 SGHTA, CDR2 FQGTGA. The CDR3 region has the DNA TGTGCCAGCAGCACTCAGGGGGACACTGAAGCTTTCTTT. Protein: CASSTQGDTEAFF.

V gene TRBV29-1 combines with J gene TRBJ2-2, with 7 positions matching TRBD1. Germline V gives CDR1 SQVTM, CDR2 ANQGSEA. The CDR3 is 14 amino acids. J was trimmed by 1 base and V by 8 bases; bases with no gene match: 7. The CDR3 DNA sequence: TGCAGCTTCAATAGGGGGCTGAACACCGGGGAGCTGTTTTTT. It encodes CSFNRGLNTGELFF.

A word on this clone: The sample carries other DNA sequences with the same CDR3. V usage is TRBV5-1 and J usage is TRBJ2-7; D is uncertain. Deletions cut 1 base from V and 3 bases from J, with 8 bases between. The length of the CDR3 is 13 residues. The germline CDR1 and CDR2 sequences are SGHRS and YFSETQ. The CDR3 nucleotides are TGCGCCAGCAGCTTGCGGGCCGACTACGAGCAGTACTTC. Translation: CASSLRADYEQYF. The variable domain in full, completed from reference TRBV5-1 and TRBJ2-7, reads KAGVTQTPRYLIKTRGQQVTLSCSPISGHRSVSWYQQTPGQGLQFLFEYFSETQRNKGNFPGRFSGRQFSNSRSEMNVSTLELGDSALYLCASSLRADYEQYFGPGTRLTVT.

The V call is TRBV7-9, the J call TRBJ2-7; 8 nucleotides match TRBD1. Germline V gene lookup returns CDR1 SEHNR and CDR2 FQNEAQ (reference sequence). With 6 bases clipped from V and 6 bases from J, the junction kept 4 bases outside the gene matches. The CDR3 spans 12 residues. This CDR3 is CASSEQGGEQYF. Written as DNA, the CDR3 is TGTGCCAGCAGTGAACAGGGGGGCGAGCAGTACTTC.